Listed below are T cell receptor beta chains from one sample, sequenced in a study of blood T cell repertoires in COVID-19. Repertoires were generated with immunoSEQ multiplex PCR, while TCRdb's copy carries only in-frame clones and drops some. The repertoire holds about 150,000 clones, with roughly four fifths as singletons. Sample: peripheral blood. These receptors all come from a human donor with acute or convalescent COVID-19. The donor label of this sample is uncertain. Each CDR3 is given with its conserved first and last residue. The D gene is left open where the match is weak. Part of the rows lack a size; the others show once, few, many or a class for expanded clones.

J	D	V	size	CDR3	DNA
TRBJ1-4	-	TRBV4-1	-	CASRNLGEAEQEKLFF	TGCGCCAGCAGAAATTTAGGGGAGGCCGAGCAAGAAAAACTGTTTTTT
TRBJ1-4	TRBD1	TRBV6-5	-	CASSYSGQGGKLFF	TGTGCCAGCAGTTACTCCGGGCAGGGGGGAAAACTGTTTTTT
TRBJ2-7	-	TRBV7-9	-	CASSLGQGGHEQYF	TGTGCCAGCAGCTTAGGCCAGGGGGGCCACGAGCAGTACTTC
TRBJ2-1	TRBD2	TRBV7-9	-	CASSPRTSGGNEQFF	TGTGCCAGCAGCCCACGGACTAGCGGAGGCAATGAGCAGTTCTTC
TRBJ1-1	TRBD1	TRBV5-5	-	CASSFGITGGRTEAFF	TGTGCCAGCAGCTTTGGGATTACAGGGGGCCGGACTGAAGCTTTCTTT
TRBJ2-3	-	TRBV18	-	CASSRGSSTDTQYF	TGTGCCAGCTCAAGGGGGAGTAGCACAGATACGCAGTATTTT
TRBJ2-5	-	TRBV21-1	-	CASSRCEVGRETQYF	TGTGCCAGCAGCAGATGCGAGGTGGGGAGAGAGACCCAGTACTTC
TRBJ1-2	TRBD1	TRBV19	many	CASSILSTGKGYTF	TGTGCCAGTAGCATTCTCTCGACAGGGAAGGGCTACACCTTC
TRBJ1-6	-	TRBV7-8	-	CASSTRQLNSPLHF	TGTGCCAGCAGCACCCGACAGCTAAATTCACCCCTCCACTTT
TRBJ1-6	TRBD1	TRBV5-1	-	CASSSDRGPNSPLHF	TGCGCCAGCAGCTCGGACAGGGGACCGAATTCACCCCTCCACTTT
TRBJ1-1	TRBD1	TRBV29-1	-	CSGDRGAEAFF	TGCAGCGGGGACAGGGGCGCTGAAGCTTTCTTT
TRBJ2-7	-	TRBV15	-	CATSREIQGNEQYF	TGTGCCACCAGCAGAGAGATACAGGGTAACGAGCAGTACTTC
TRBJ2-5	TRBD1	TRBV19	-	CASSTPPGQGKETQYF	TGTGCCAGTAGTACACCGCCGGGACAGGGGAAAGAGACCCAGTACTTC
TRBJ1-1	TRBD1	TRBV5-1	-	CASSPQGEWRRNTEAFF	TGCGCCAGCAGCCCACAGGGGGAATGGAGGAGGAACACTGAAGCTTTCTTT
TRBJ2-7	-	TRBV5-1	-	CARPMPAYEQYF	TGCGCCAGACCCATGCCGGCCTACGAGCAGTACTTC
TRBJ2-1	-	TRBV19	-	CASSISARGVLFF	TGTGCCAGTAGTATTAGCGCCAGGGGGGTGCTGTTCTTC
TRBJ1-5	TRBD1	TRBV10-3	-	CAISAKGQENQPQHF	TGTGCCATCAGTGCGAAGGGACAGGAAAATCAGCCCCAGCATTTT
TRBJ2-1	TRBD2	TRBV18	few	CASSPSLTGGSVNEQFF	TGTGCCAGCTCTCCGAGCTTAACGGGGGGATCGGTGAATGAGCAGTTCTTC